This record covers a single TCR beta chain. Produced via immunoSEQ multiplex PCR; TCRdb's table is partial and in-frame only. The top ten hold about 1.5% of the sample, which has tens of thousands of clones, 93% seen once. The CDR3 sequence is 15 residues long. V shed 2 bases and J 2 bases; nucleotides not matched to a gene: 6. From germline, CDR1 is LGHDT and CDR2 YNNKEL (reference sequence). These data come from a study of control samples from healthy donors and cancer patients. The specimen sequenced was blood. The TCR comes from a woman aged 25 to 45 in good health. The chain has TRBV3-1 (or the pseudogene TRBV3-2) and TRBJ2-7; TRBD1 matches 7 bases. CDR3 loop: CASSQTRTGTYEQYF. The CDR3 region has the DNA TGTGCCAGCAGCCAAACTCGGACAGGCACCTACGAGCAGTACTTC.